The rows below give T cell receptor beta chains drawn from one sample of a study of cytotoxic CD8 clonotypes in ibrutinib-treated CLL. Produced via immunoSEQ multiplex PCR; TCRdb's table is partial and in-frame only. This sample has about 15,000 clones; less than 70% occur once, and the top ten carry 12%. This material consisted of PBMCs, taken before ibrutinib treatment. Every receptor here comes from a human donor with chronic lymphocytic leukemia. Both conserved end residues are part of each CDR3. D genes are given only for firm matches. Not all rows give a size; the values are once, few, many and, for expanded clones, a class.

CDR3 DNA: TGTGCCAGCAGCTTGGCCGGGACTAGCGCGACCGGGGAGCTGTTTTTT
CDR3 protein: CASSLAGTSATGELFF
V gene: TRBV5-4
clone size: few
D gene: TRBD2
J gene: TRBJ2-2

CDR3 DNA: TGTGCCAGCAGTGGGGACAGGGGTAGCTATGGCTACACCTTC
CDR3 protein: CASSGDRGSYGYTF
V gene: TRBV6-1
clone size: .
D gene: TRBD1
J gene: TRBJ1-2

CDR3 DNA: TGTGCCAGCAGAGCAACAGGGGCCGGTAATGAAAAACTGTTTTTT
CDR3 protein: CASRATGAGNEKLFF
V gene: TRBV6-1
clone size: .
D gene: TRBD1
J gene: TRBJ1-4

CDR3 DNA: TGTGCCAGCAGTGAAAGGGCTCAGCCCCAGCATTTT
CDR3 protein: CASSERAQPQHF
V gene: TRBV2
clone size: .
D gene: .
J gene: TRBJ1-5

CDR3 DNA: TGTGCCAGCCGGCTAGCTGGCGAGACCCAGTACTTC
CDR3 protein: CASRLAGETQYF
V gene: TRBV2
clone size: few
D gene: .
J gene: TRBJ2-5

CDR3 DNA: TGTGCCAGCAGCTTAGCCGCGGGGGGGAATTACGAGCAGTACTTC
CDR3 protein: CASSLAAGGNYEQYF
V gene: TRBV7-9
clone size: .
D gene: TRBD2
J gene: TRBJ2-7

CDR3 DNA: TGTGCCAGCAGTATGGGGACACCCGATCAGCCCCAGCATTTT
CDR3 protein: CASSMGTPDQPQHF
V gene: TRBV6-5
clone size: .
D gene: .
J gene: TRBJ1-5

CDR3 DNA: TGTGCCAGCAGCCACAACACCGGGGAGCTGTTTTTT
CDR3 protein: CASSHNTGELFF
V gene: TRBV6-5
clone size: .
D gene: .
J gene: TRBJ2-2

CDR3 DNA: TGCGCCAGCAGCTTTAACTCCAGGTCCTACGAGCAGTACTTC
CDR3 protein: CASSFNSRSYEQYF
V gene: TRBV5-1
clone size: .
D gene: .
J gene: TRBJ2-7

CDR3 DNA: TGCAGCGTTGAACTGACGGGGGCCTACGAGCAGTACTTC
CDR3 protein: CSVELTGAYEQYF
V gene: TRBV29-1
clone size: few
D gene: .
J gene: TRBJ2-7

CDR3 DNA: TGTGCCAGCAGCCCCGTTGGTCAGCGGTCGAGCTCTGAAGCTTTCTTT
CDR3 protein: CASSPVGQRSSSEAFF
V gene: TRBV5-4
clone size: .
D gene: .
J gene: TRBJ1-1

CDR3 DNA: TGTGCCAGCAGCCGAGGTCGGGGGATCAGCAATCAGCCCCAGCATTTT
CDR3 protein: CASSRGRGISNQPQHF
V gene: TRBV27
clone size: .
D gene: .
J gene: TRBJ1-5

CDR3 DNA: TGTGCCAGCAGCTCAGGGGCCCCCAGCGGTTCACCCCTCCACTTT
CDR3 protein: CASSSGAPSGSPLHF
V gene: TRBV5-4
clone size: few
D gene: .
J gene: TRBJ1-6

CDR3 DNA: TGTGCCAGCAGTTTAACAGCTACCAGTGAGCAGTTCTTC
CDR3 protein: CASSLTATSEQFF
V gene: TRBV27
clone size: .
D gene: .
J gene: TRBJ2-1

CDR3 DNA: TGTGCCAGCAGGGACGGGCCTAATGAAAAACTGTTTTTT
CDR3 protein: CASRDGPNEKLFF
V gene: TRBV6-1
clone size: few
D gene: .
J gene: TRBJ1-4

CDR3 DNA: TGCGCCAGCAGCTCACTTACAGGGAGGATGAATGAAAAACTGTTTTTT
CDR3 protein: CASSSLTGRMNEKLFF
V gene: TRBV5-1
clone size: .
D gene: .
J gene: TRBJ1-4

CDR3 DNA: TGTGCCAGCAGCTTATATAGAGGCTCTGGGGCCAACGTCCTGACTTTC
CDR3 protein: CASSLYRGSGANVLTF
V gene: TRBV7-9
clone size: .
D gene: .
J gene: TRBJ2-6

CDR3 DNA: TGTGCCAGTAGTATCCTTGACCGCTATGGCTACACCTTC
CDR3 protein: CASSILDRYGYTF
V gene: TRBV19
clone size: few
D gene: .
J gene: TRBJ1-2

CDR3 DNA: TGTGCCACCAGCGGGACCTACCCTAATCAGCCCCAGCATTTT
CDR3 protein: CATSGTYPNQPQHF
V gene: TRBV15
clone size: .
D gene: .
J gene: TRBJ1-5

CDR3 DNA: TGTGCCAGCAGCTTAGGAGTTAGCCCAAATCCATCATTC
CDR3 protein: CASSLGVSPNPSF
V gene: TRBV7-2
clone size: .
D gene: .
J gene: TRBJ2-7

CDR3 DNA: TGTGCCAGTAGTATAAGTTTTAACTATGGCTACACCTTC
CDR3 protein: CASSISFNYGYTF
V gene: TRBV19
clone size: once
D gene: .
J gene: TRBJ1-2

CDR3 DNA: TGTGCCAGCAGGGCGACAGGGTTCTCTGGAAACACCATATATTTT
CDR3 protein: CASRATGFSGNTIYF
V gene: TRBV6-6
clone size: .
D gene: TRBD1
J gene: TRBJ1-3

CDR3 DNA: TGTGCCAGCAAGGGTCCCGCCGGGCCTGGACCCTACAATGAGCAGTTCTTC
CDR3 protein: CASKGPAGPGPYNEQFF
V gene: TRBV28
clone size: .
D gene: .
J gene: TRBJ2-1

CDR3 DNA: TGTGCCAGCCGTGCCGGGACAGGGAGGTTTGAGACCCAGTACTTC
CDR3 protein: CASRAGTGRFETQYF
V gene: TRBV6-1
clone size: .
D gene: TRBD1
J gene: TRBJ2-5

CDR3 DNA: TGTGCCAGCACCCCTCCTGGATATAGCACAGATACGCAGTATTTT
CDR3 protein: CASTPPGYSTDTQYF
V gene: TRBV7-8
clone size: once
D gene: .
J gene: TRBJ2-3

CDR3 DNA: TGTGCCACCGTTTACCGGGACAGGGGGGCAGATACGCAGTATTTT
CDR3 protein: CATVYRDRGADTQYF
V gene: TRBV27
clone size: .
D gene: TRBD1
J gene: TRBJ2-3